Listed below are T cell receptor beta chains from one sample, sequenced in a study of cytomegalovirus exposure and HLA in healthy donors. Assay: immunoSEQ multiplex PCR; the TCRdb copy retains only in-frame clones and omits some. This sample carries roughly 140,000 clones, approximately 80% of them seen once, and the ten largest clones take around 2.4%. Sequenced input: PBMCs. These TCRs come from a male donor in good health and CMV-seronegative. The CDR3 runs from the conserved cysteine through the conserved F or W. Each record gives: clone size, V gene, J gene, D gene, CDR3 protein, CDR3 DNA. D genes are given only for firm matches. For some rows the clone size is stated as once, few or many, or as a class when expanded; others skip it.

NA	TRBV27	TRBJ2-1	TRBD2	CASSHRLAGDNEQFF	TGTGCCAGCAGCCACCGTCTAGCGGGAGACAATGAGCAGTTCTTC
NA	TRBV28	TRBJ2-2	TRBD2	CASSSLGLAGANTGELFF	TGTGCCAGCAGTTCCTTAGGACTAGCGGGGGCGAACACCGGGGAGCTGTTTTTT
once	TRBV5-6	TRBJ2-1	TRBD2	CASSLGLAGVNEQFF	TGTGCCAGCAGCTTAGGACTAGCGGGAGTTAATGAGCAGTTCTTC
NA	TRBV21-1	TRBJ1-1	NA	CASSKSGDREFKTEAFF	TGTGCCAGCAGCAAAAGTGGGGACAGGGAATTTAAAACTGAAGCTTTCTTT
NA	TRBV9	TRBJ1-4	NA	CASSVGTTGSSVEKLFF	TGTGCCAGCAGCGTAGGGACAACAGGGTCCTCAGTAGAAAAACTGTTTTTT
NA	TRBV30	TRBJ1-1	NA	CAWRPSGAGDAFF	TGTGCCTGGAGACCCTCTGGAGCAGGGGACGCTTTCTTT
once	TRBV5-4	TRBJ2-3	NA	CASTSEDTQYF	TGTGCCAGCACCTCAGAAGATACGCAGTATTTT
NA	TRBV6-1	TRBJ1-1	TRBD1	CASSPGTGGSTEAFF	TGTGCCAGCAGTCCTGGGACAGGGGGGAGCACTGAAGCTTTCTTT
NA	TRBV9	TRBJ2-7	NA	CATSPGDYNYEQYF	TGTGCCACCTCACCCGGTGACTACAACTACGAGCAGTACTTC
once	TRBV27	TRBJ2-3	NA	CASRAILADTQYF	TGTGCCAGCAGGGCCATTCTGGCAGATACGCAGTATTTT
NA	TRBV7-9	TRBJ1-4	NA	CASRATGGMIEKLFF	TGTGCCAGCAGGGCAACGGGGGGAATGATCGAAAAACTGTTTTTT
NA	TRBV6-5	TRBJ2-5	NA	CASSYSFQGSGETQYF	TGTGCCAGCAGTTACTCGTTTCAGGGATCAGGAGAGACCCAGTACTTC
NA	TRBV27	TRBJ1-1	TRBD1	CASSLMGQGNTEAFF	TGTGCCAGCAGTTTAATGGGACAGGGGAACACTGAAGCTTTCTTT
NA	TRBV5-1	TRBJ2-3	NA	CASSGNPSKPTDTQYF	TGCGCCAGCAGCGGAAACCCTAGCAAACCCACAGATACGCAGTATTTT
NA	TRBV4-3	TRBJ2-1	TRBD2	CASSQKLAEYNEQFF	TGCGCCAGCAGCCAAAAACTAGCGGAGTACAATGAGCAGTTCTTC
NA	TRBV27	TRBJ2-3	NA	CASSLGSTDTQYF	TGTGCCAGCAGTTTAGGCAGCACAGATACGCAGTATTTT
NA	TRBV6-6	TRBJ1-2	TRBD1	CASSYSGGQGISGYTF	TGTGCCAGCAGTTACTCGGGGGGACAGGGCATCTCTGGCTACACCTTC
once	TRBV5-8	TRBJ1-5	TRBD1	CASSWTGTGDQPQHF	TGTGCCAGCAGCTGGACCGGGACAGGGGATCAGCCCCAGCATTTT
NA	TRBV10-3	TRBJ1-6	NA	CAISDRQGINSPLHF	TGTGCCATCAGTGACCGCCAGGGGATAAACTCACCCCTCCACTTT
NA	TRBV2	TRBJ2-7	TRBD2	CASIPTVVAGGPYEQYF	TGTGCCAGCATCCCGACGGTGGTAGCGGGAGGGCCTTACGAGCAGTACTTC
NA	TRBV18	TRBJ1-6	TRBD1	CASSPQAGQGLSPLHF	TGTGCCAGCTCACCCCAGGCGGGACAGGGTCTTTCACCCCTCCACTTT
NA	TRBV11-2	TRBJ2-5	TRBD1	CASSSTGTGVQETQYF	TGTGCCAGCAGCTCCACCGGGACAGGGGTCCAAGAGACCCAGTACTTC
NA	TRBV9	TRBJ2-7	NA	CASSLTDYYSYEQYF	TGTGCCAGCAGCCTCACGGACTACTACAGCTACGAGCAGTACTTC
NA	TRBV27	TRBJ2-2	NA	CASTGGLGELFF	TGTGCCAGCACAGGGGGACTCGGGGAGCTGTTTTTT
NA	TRBV7-3	TRBJ1-6	NA	CASSLNSLPTGDSPLHF	TGTGCCAGCAGCTTAAACAGTCTCCCCACCGGGGATTCACCCCTCCACTTT
NA	TRBV7-9	TRBJ2-3	TRBD2	CASSFSGRTDTQYF	TGTGCCAGCAGCTTTAGCGGGAGGACAGATACGCAGTATTTT
few	TRBV4-3	TRBJ2-1	NA	CASSRILGEPTSSYNEQFF	TGCGCCAGCAGCCGTATACTAGGAGAACCAACTAGCTCCTACAATGAGCAGTTCTTC
NA	TRBV27	TRBJ2-7	NA	CASSRPTAPRDEQYF	TGTGCCAGCAGTCGTCCGACAGCACCCCGCGACGAGCAGTACTTC
NA	TRBV7-2	TRBJ1-3	NA	CASSLGGSGNTIYF	TGTGCCAGCAGCTTGGGGGGCTCTGGAAACACCATATATTTT
NA	TRBV2	TRBJ2-3	TRBD2	CASSRERLAVITDTQYF	TGTGCCAGCAGTCGCGAGAGACTAGCGGTTATCACAGATACGCAGTATTTT
NA	TRBV6-1	TRBJ2-1	TRBD1	CASSVDRGGNEQFF	TGTGCCAGCAGTGTGGACAGGGGAGGCAATGAGCAGTTCTTC
NA	TRBV19	TRBJ2-6	NA	CASPTRRSSGANVLTF	TGTGCCAGTCCTACACGACGGAGCTCTGGGGCCAACGTCCTGACTTTC
NA	TRBV11-3	TRBJ2-1	NA	CASSGRLENEQFF	TGTGCCAGCAGCGGCCGACTAGAAAATGAGCAGTTCTTC